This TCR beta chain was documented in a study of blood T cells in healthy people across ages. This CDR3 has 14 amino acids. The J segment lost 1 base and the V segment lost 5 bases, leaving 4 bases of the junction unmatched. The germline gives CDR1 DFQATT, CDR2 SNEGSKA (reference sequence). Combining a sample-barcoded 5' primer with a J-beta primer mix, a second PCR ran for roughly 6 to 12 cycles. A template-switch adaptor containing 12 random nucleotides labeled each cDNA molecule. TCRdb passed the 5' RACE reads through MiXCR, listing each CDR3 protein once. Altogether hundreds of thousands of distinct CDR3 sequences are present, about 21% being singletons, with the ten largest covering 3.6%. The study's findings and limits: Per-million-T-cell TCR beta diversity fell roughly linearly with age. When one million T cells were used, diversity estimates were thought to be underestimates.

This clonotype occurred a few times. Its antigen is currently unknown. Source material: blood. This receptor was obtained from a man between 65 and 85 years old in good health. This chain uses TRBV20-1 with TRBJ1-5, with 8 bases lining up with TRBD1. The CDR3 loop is CSAGTGGSNQPQHF. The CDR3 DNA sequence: TGCAGTGCTGGAACAGGGGGGAGCAATCAGCCCCAGCATTTT.